The T cell receptor (beta chain) described here comes from a study of blood T cell repertoires in COVID-19. Study-wide context: Samples taken during acute and convalescent COVID-19 were collected in the United States, Italy and Spain. The analysed material was cDNA or gDNA that came from T cells, B-cell-depleted T cells, or PBMCs.

The CDR3 consists of 11 residues. Deletions cut 4 bases from V and 4 bases from J, with 7 bases between. Germline V gives CDR1 DFQATT, CDR2 SNEGSKA (reference sequence). In the original processing: Amplification of reference gene primers provided the estimated nucleated cell counts. Libraries were prepared by immunoSEQ multiplex PCR; TCRdb keeps only in-frame clonotypes and omits some of them. The V and J calls and clone size come from that table; D and trimming were worked out from the DNA. Counted here are 100,000 to 150,000 clones, roughly 85% occurring once; the ten biggest clones make up more than 20%.

Material for sequencing was peripheral blood. The origin of this receptor is a human donor in a cohort sampled during active COVID-19. The chain has TRBV20-1 and TRBJ1-1, with D hard to call. CDR3 region: CSAMTTTEAFF. The CDR3, as DNA: TGCAGTGCTATGACAACCACTGAAGCTTTCTTT.